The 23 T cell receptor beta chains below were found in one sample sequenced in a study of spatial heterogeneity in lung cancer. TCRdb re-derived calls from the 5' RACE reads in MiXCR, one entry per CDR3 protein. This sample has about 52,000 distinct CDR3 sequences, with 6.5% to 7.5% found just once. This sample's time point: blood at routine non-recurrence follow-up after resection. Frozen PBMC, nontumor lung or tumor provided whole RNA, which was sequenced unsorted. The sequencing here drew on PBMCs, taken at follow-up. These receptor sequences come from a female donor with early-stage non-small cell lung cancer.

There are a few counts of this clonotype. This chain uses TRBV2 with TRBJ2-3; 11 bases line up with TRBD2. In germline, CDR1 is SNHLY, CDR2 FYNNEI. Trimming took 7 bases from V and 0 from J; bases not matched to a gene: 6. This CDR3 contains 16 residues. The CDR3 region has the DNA TGTGCCAGCACACTAGCGGGGGCCCCTAGCACAGATACGCAGTATTTT. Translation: CASTLAGAPSTDTQYF.

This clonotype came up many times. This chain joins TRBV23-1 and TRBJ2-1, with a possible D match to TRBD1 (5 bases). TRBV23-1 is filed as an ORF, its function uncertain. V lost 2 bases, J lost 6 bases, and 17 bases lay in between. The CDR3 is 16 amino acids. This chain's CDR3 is CASSQTVAGPPNEQFF. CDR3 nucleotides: TGCGCCAGCAGTCAAACCGTGGCAGGGCCACCCAATGAGCAGTTCTTC.

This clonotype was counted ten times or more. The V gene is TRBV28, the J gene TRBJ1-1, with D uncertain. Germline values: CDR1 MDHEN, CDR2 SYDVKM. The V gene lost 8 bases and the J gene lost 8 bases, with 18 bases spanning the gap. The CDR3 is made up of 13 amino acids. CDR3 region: CASHDIPRSEAFF. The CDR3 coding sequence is TGTGCCAGCCACGACATCCCTCGATCGGAAGCTTTCTTT. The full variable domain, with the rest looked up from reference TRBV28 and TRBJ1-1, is DVKVTQSSRYLVKRTGEKVFLECVQDMDHENMFWYRQDPGLGLRLIYFSYDVKMKEKGDIPEGYSVSREKKERFSLILESASTNQTSMYLCASHDIPRSEAFFGQGTRLTVV.

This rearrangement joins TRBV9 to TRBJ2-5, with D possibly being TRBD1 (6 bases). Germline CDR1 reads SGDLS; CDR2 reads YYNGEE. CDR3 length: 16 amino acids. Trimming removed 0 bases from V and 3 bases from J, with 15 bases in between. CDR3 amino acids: CASSVAFGRGEETQYF. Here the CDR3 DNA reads TGTGCCAGCAGCGTAGCTTTCGGCAGGGGCGAAGAGACCCAGTACTTC. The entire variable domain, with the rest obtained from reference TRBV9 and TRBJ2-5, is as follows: DSGVTQTPKHLITATGQRVTLRCSPRSGDLSVYWYQQSLDQGLQFLIQYYNGEERAKGNILERFSAQQFPDLHSELNLSSLELGDSALYFCASSVAFGRGEETQYFGPGTRLLVL.

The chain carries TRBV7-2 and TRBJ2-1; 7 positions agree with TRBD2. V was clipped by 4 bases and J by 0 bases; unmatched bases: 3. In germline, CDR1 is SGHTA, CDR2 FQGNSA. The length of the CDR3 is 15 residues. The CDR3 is CASSSTGGSYNEQFF. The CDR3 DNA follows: TGTGCCAGCAGCTCAACGGGGGGCTCCTACAATGAGCAGTTCTTC.

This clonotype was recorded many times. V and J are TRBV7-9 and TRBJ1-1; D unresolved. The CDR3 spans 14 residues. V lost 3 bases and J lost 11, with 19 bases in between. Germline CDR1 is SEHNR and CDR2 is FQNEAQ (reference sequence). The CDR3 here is CASSFFTDGSRAFF. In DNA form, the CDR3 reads TGTGCCAGCAGCTTTTTTACGGATGGATCCCGGGCTTTCTTT.

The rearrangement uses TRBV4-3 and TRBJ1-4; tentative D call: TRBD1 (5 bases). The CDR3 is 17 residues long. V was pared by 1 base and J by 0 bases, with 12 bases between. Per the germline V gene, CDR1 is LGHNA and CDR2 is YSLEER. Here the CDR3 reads CASSQGRGLPTNEKLFF. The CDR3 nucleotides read TGCGCCAGCAGCCAAGGGAGGGGATTACCAACTAATGAAAAACTGTTTTTT.

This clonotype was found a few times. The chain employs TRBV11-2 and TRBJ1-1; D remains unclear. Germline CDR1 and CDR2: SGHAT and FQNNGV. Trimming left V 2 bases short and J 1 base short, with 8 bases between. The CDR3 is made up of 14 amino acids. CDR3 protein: CASSLNTPNTEAFF. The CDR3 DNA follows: TGTGCCAGCAGCTTAAACACCCCGAACACTGAAGCTTTCTTT. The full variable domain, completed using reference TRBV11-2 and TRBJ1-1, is EAGVAQSPRYKIIEKRQSVAFWCNPISGHATLYWYQQILGQGPKLLIQFQNNGVVDDSQLPKDRFSAERLKGVDSTLKIQPAKLEDSAVYLCASSLNTPNTEAFFGQGTRLTVV.

The CDR3 sequence: CASSSSSGNTIYF. As DNA, the CDR3 is TGTGCCAGCAGTTCTAGCTCTGGAAACACCATATATTTT. This rearrangement joins TRBV12-3 or TRBV12-4 to TRBJ1-3; D call uncertain. Deletions cut 4 bases from V and 0 bases from J, with 4 bases between. The CDR3 extends over 13 amino acids.

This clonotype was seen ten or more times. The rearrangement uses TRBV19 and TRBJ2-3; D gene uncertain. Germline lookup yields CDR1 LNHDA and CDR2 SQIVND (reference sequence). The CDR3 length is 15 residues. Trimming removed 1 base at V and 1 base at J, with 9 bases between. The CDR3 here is CASSIGSLGTDTQYF. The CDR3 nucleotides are TGTGCCAGTAGTATAGGGAGCCTCGGCACAGATACGCAGTATTTT.

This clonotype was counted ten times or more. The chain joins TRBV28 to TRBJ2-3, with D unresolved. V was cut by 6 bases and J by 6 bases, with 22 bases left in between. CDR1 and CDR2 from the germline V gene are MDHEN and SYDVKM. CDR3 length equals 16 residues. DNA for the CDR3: TGTGCCAGCAGCCCGATACCAGACGCTACTTGGGATACGCAGTATTTT. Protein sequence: CASSPIPDATWDTQYF.

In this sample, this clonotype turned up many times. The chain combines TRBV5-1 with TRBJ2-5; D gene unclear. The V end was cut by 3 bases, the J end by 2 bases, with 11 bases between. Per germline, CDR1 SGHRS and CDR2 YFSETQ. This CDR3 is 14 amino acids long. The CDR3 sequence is CASSSQAFQETQYF. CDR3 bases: TGCGCCAGCAGCTCCCAGGCTTTTCAAGAGACCCAGTACTTC.

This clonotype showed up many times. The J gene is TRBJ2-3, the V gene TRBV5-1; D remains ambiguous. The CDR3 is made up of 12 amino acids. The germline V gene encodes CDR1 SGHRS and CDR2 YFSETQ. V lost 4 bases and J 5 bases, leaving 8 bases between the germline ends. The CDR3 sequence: CASSASQDTQYF. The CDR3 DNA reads TGCGCCAGCAGCGCTAGTCAAGATACGCAGTATTTT.

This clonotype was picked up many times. The CDR3 DNA reads TGTGCCAGCACTTATAGGACCACGAACACCGGGGAGCTGTTTTTT. It codes for CASTYRTTNTGELFF. The chain has TRBV3-1 and TRBJ2-2; D is ambiguous. V dropped 7 bases and J dropped 0 bases, with 12 bases sitting between them. CDR3 length: 15 residues. Germline CDR1 reads LGHDT; CDR2 reads YNNKEL (reference sequence).

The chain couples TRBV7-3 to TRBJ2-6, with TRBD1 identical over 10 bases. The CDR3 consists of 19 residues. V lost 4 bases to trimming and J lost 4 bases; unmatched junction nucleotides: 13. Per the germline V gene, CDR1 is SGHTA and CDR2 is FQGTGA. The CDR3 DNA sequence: TGTGCCAGCAGCTCCCCCGAAGGGACAGGGGTTCCAGGGGCCAACGTCCTGACTTTC. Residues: CASSSPEGTGVPGANVLTF.

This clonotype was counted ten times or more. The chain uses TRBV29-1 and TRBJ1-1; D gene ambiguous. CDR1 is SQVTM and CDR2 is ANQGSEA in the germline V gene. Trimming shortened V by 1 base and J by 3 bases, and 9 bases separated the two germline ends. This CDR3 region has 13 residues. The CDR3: CSVEGGYDTEAFF. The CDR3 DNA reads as TGCAGCGTTGAAGGGGGTTATGACACTGAAGCTTTCTTT.

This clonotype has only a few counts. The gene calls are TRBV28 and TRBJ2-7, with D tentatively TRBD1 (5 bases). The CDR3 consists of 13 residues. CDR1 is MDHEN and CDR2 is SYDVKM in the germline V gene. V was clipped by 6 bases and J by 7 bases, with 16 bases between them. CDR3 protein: CASRDSVGREQYF. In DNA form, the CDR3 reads TGTGCCAGCAGAGACAGTGTGGGCCGGGAGCAGTACTTC.

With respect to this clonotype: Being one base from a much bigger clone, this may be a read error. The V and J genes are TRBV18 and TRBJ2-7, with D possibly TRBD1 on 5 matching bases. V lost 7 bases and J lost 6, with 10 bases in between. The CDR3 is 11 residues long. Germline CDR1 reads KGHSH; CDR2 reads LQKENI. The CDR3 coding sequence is TGTGCCAGCTTACGACAGAGCGAGCAGTACTTC. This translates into CASLRQSEQYF.

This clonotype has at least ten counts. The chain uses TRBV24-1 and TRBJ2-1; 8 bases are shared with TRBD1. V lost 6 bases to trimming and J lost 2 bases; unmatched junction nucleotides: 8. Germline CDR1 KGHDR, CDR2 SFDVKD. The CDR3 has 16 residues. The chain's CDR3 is CATSPGGQGTYNEQFF. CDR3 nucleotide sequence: TGTGCCACCAGTCCTGGCGGACAGGGCACCTACAATGAGCAGTTCTTC.

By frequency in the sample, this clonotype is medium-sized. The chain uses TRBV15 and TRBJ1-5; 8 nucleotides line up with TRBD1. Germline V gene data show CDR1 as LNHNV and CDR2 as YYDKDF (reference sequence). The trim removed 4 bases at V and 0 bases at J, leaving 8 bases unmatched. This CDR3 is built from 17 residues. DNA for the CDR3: TGTGCCACCAGCATCAGGGGGCTGGCTTCTAGCAATCAGCCCCAGCATTTT. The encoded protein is CATSIRGLASSNQPQHF.

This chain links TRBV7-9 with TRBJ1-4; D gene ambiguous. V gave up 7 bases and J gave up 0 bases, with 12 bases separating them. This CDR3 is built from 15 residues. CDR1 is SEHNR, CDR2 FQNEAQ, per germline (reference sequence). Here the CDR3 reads CASTAGGATNEKLFF. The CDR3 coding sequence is TGTGCCAGCACCGCCGGTGGAGCAACTAATGAAAAACTGTTTTTT. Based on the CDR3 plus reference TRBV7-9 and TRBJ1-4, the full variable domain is DTGVSQNPRHKITKRGQNVTFRCDPISEHNRLYWYRQTLGQGPEFLTYFQNEAQLEKSRLLSDRFSAERPKGSFSTLEIQRTEQGDSAMYLCASTAGGATNEKLFFGSGTQLSVL.

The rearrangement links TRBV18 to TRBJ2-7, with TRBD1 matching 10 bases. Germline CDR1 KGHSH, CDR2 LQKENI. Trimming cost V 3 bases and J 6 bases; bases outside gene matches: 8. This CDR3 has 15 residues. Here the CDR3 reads CASSPRRQGAPEQYF. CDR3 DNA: TGTGCCAGCTCACCTCGGAGACAGGGGGCGCCCGAGCAGTACTTC. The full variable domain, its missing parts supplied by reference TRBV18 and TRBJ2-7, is NAGVMQNPRHLVRRRGQEARLRCSPMKGHSHVYWYRQLPEEGLKFMVYLQKENIIDESGMPKERFSAEFPKEGPSILRIQQVVRGDSAAYFCASSPRRQGAPEQYFGPGTRLTVT.

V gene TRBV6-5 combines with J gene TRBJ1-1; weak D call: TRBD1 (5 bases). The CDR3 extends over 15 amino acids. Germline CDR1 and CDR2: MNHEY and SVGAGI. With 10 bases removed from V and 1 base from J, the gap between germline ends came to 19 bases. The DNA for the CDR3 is TGTGCCACCAAGGAGGGGCAGAAGTGGAACACTGAAGCTTTCTTT. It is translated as CATKEGQKWNTEAFF.